This TCR beta chain originates from a study of blood T cell repertoires in COVID-19. At the level of the study: Italy, Spain and the United States were the sources of the convalescent and acute COVID-19 samples. PBMCs, B-cell-depleted T cells, or T cells provided the cDNA or gDNA that made up the material.

Germline V CDR1 and CDR2: SGHRS, YFSETQ. The junction had 8 bases not matched to a gene; V was cut back by 4 bases and J by 4 bases. The CDR3 is 15 residues long. Per the original data handling: For nucleated cells, counts were estimated from reference gene primer amplification. Sequencing was performed with immunoSEQ multiplex PCR; in TCRdb, only in-frame clones are kept and a portion is missing. V, J and clone size reflect that table, while D and trimming were determined from the DNA. The repertoire holds about 150,000 clones, with 91% as singletons. The sample was peripheral blood. V gene TRBV5-1 combines with J gene TRBJ1-3, with 7 bases fitting TRBD1. The source is a man between 50 and 59 years old with acute or convalescent COVID-19. The CDR3 here is CASSAGTESGNTIYF. The CDR3 DNA reads TGCGCCAGCAGCGCTGGGACAGAATCGGGAAACACCATATATTTT. Drawing the rest from reference TRBV5-1 and TRBJ1-3, the complete variable domain is KAGVTQTPRYLIKTRGQQVTLSCSPISGHRSVSWYQQTPGQGLQFLFEYFSETQRNKGNFPGRFSGRQFSNSRSEMNVSTLELGDSALYLCASSAGTESGNTIYFGEGSWLTVV.